This entry lists 20 T cell receptor beta chains sequenced from one sample in a study of blood T cells in healthy people across ages. A second about 7 to 12 cycle PCR used barcoded and J-beta primers. TCRdb reprocessed the 5' RACE reads via MiXCR and lists one record per CDR3 protein. The sample yields about 1 million distinct CDR3 sequences, 20% to 25% seen once. A further study also used this sample, focusing on T cells of mothers and their children.

Sequencing input: blood. The receptors here all came from a girl aged 2 to 9 in good health.

This clonotype was observed a handful of times. The V gene is TRBV5-1, the J gene TRBJ1-4; TRBD1 is a possible D gene (6 bases). The V end was cut by 1 base, the J end by 5 bases, with 18 bases between. This CDR3 has 17 amino acids. Looked up from germline, CDR1 is SGHRS and CDR2 is YFSETQ. CDR3 loop: CASSLWTSGTLNEKLFF. Written as DNA, the CDR3 is TGCGCCAGCAGCTTGTGGACCTCCGGGACACTGAATGAAAAACTGTTTTTT.

This sequence joins TRBV3-1 and TRBJ2-7, with 8 bases identical to TRBD1. The V and J ends lost 3 bases and 7 bases, in that order; junction bases with no gene match: 11. Germline CDR1 reads LGHDT; CDR2 reads YNNKEL (reference sequence). The CDR3 runs 15 residues. The DNA for the CDR3 is TGTGCCAGCAGCCAGAATCAGGGGGCGAAGTATGAGCAGTACTTC. Its protein product is CASSQNQGAKYEQYF.

This chain uses TRBV7-9 with TRBJ1-1; 7 nucleotides match TRBD1. V gave up 3 bases and J gave up 4 bases; unmatched junction bases: 2. CDR3 length equals 13 residues. CDR1 is SEHNR and CDR2 is FQNEAQ in the germline V gene (reference sequence). The CDR3 bases are TGTGCCAGCAGCTTGGACAGGCCCACTGAAGCTTTCTTT. It specifies CASSLDRPTEAFF.

This clonotype has ten or more counts. The genes are TRBV7-2 and TRBJ2-3; D may be TRBD2 (5 bases). With the DNA end fitting TRBJ2-5 better, the J assignment may be wrong. This CDR3 is built from 12 residues. The V gene's germline CDR1 is SGHTA and CDR2 FQGNSA. CDR3 coding DNA: TGTGCCAGCAGCTTGGTAGAGGGGACCCAGTACTTC. Translation: CASSLVEGTQYF.

This clonotype came up a few times. The V gene is TRBV7-2, the J gene TRBJ2-4; no clear D. V shed 5 bases and J shed 6 bases, with 11 bases lying between them. The length of the CDR3 is 13 residues. Looked up from germline, CDR1 is SGHTA and CDR2 is FQGNSA. Here the CDR3 DNA reads TGTGCCAGCAGCAACGACTTACTAAACATTCAGTACTTC. It encodes CASSNDLLNIQYF.

The chain uses TRBV29-1 and TRBJ2-1; 8 bases line up with TRBD1. With 6 bases clipped from V and 7 bases from J, the junction kept 8 bases outside the gene matches. The CDR3 contains 13 residues. Germline V gives CDR1 SQVTM, CDR2 ANQGSEA. The CDR3 loop reads CSVLQGAGNEQFF. The CDR3 DNA reads as TGCAGCGTCCTCCAGGGGGCAGGGAATGAGCAGTTCTTC.

This clonotype was recorded a few times. The V gene is TRBV6-2 or TRBV6-3, the J gene TRBJ1-6, with D possibly matching TRBD1 (5 bases). CDR1 MNHEY and CDR2 SVGEGT come from the germline V gene. This CDR3 spans 17 amino acids. V was shortened by 6 bases and J by 9 bases, with 24 bases between the two germline ends. The chain's CDR3 is CASRTSPLVDKSSPLHF. The CDR3, as DNA: TGTGCCAGCAGAACTAGTCCCTTGGTGGACAAAAGTTCACCCCTCCACTTT.

The rearrangement links TRBV29-1 to TRBJ1-2; D is uncertain. Deletions cut 6 bases from V and 2 bases from J, with 10 bases between. CDR1 is SQVTM, CDR2 ANQGSEA, per germline. The CDR3 is made up of 12 amino acids. CDR3: CSVESWNYGYTF. In DNA form, the CDR3 reads TGCAGCGTAGAATCGTGGAACTATGGCTACACCTTC.

The chain has TRBV15 and TRBJ2-3, with 7 positions matching TRBD2. The CDR3 is 18 amino acids. From germline, CDR1 is LNHNV and CDR2 YYDKDF (reference sequence). With 4 bases clipped from V and 0 bases from J, the junction kept 13 bases outside the gene matches. The CDR3 DNA is TGTGCCACCAGCAATAGACGGCTAGCGGCGGTTAGCACAGATACGCAGTATTTT. Residues: CATSNRRLAAVSTDTQYF.

A few counts support this clonotype. The CDR3 coding sequence is TGTGCCAGCAGCTTTCCTCCCGGCAGGGACACAGATACGCAGTATTTT. Encoded protein: CASSFPPGRDTDTQYF. The V call is TRBV7-9, the J call TRBJ2-3, with a possible D match to TRBD1 (5 bases). V lost 3 bases, J lost 2 bases, and 15 bases lay in between. The CDR3 has 16 residues. Germline V gives CDR1 SEHNR, CDR2 FQNEAQ (reference sequence).

This clonotype has at least ten counts. The germline gene is not matched at one end of the junction; a read error may be the cause. V is TRBV5-1 and J is TRBJ2-5; no clear D. The CDR3 has 14 residues. The germline CDR1 and CDR2 sequences are SGHRS and YFSETQ. The CDR3 region has the DNA TGTGCCAGCAGCTTAGACGGGTACCAAGAGACCCAGTACTTC. Translated, it gives CASSLDGYQETQYF.

This clonotype was seen many times. V usage is TRBV6-1 and J usage is TRBJ2-4; TRBD2 agrees at 10 bases. The CDR3 consists of 14 residues. CDR1 and CDR2 from the germline V gene are MNHNS and SASEGT. V was clipped by 5 bases and J by 6 bases; unmatched bases: 4. CDR3 loop: CASSIGLAANIQYF. As DNA, the CDR3 is TGTGCCAGCAGTATCGGACTAGCGGCAAACATTCAGTACTTC.

The V gene is TRBV7-6, the J gene TRBJ2-4; TRBD2 agrees at 9 bases. Trimming at V came to 1 base and at J to 4 bases, leaving 5 bases not matched to a gene. Germline V gene lookup returns CDR1 SGHVS and CDR2 FNYEAQ. This CDR3 is built from 16 residues. CDR3 amino acids: CASSLEGGGGKNIQYF. CDR3 DNA: TGTGCCAGCAGCTTAGAAGGCGGGGGGGGTAAAAACATTCAGTACTTC.

This clonotype was observed a few times. The gene calls are TRBV19 and TRBJ2-3, with D possibly being TRBD2 (6 bases). The germline V gene encodes CDR1 LNHDA and CDR2 SQIVND (reference sequence). Trimming left V 6 bases short and J 3 bases short, with 19 bases between. This CDR3 spans 16 amino acids. The CDR3, as DNA: TGTGCCAGTAGCAACGGAGGGAGTTGGGGAACAGATACGCAGTATTTT. This sequence encodes CASSNGGSWGTDTQYF. The whole variable domain, remainder taken from reference TRBV19 and TRBJ2-3, is DGGITQSPKYLFRKEGQNVTLSCEQNLNHDAMYWYRQDPGQGLRLIYYSQIVNDFQKGDIAEGYSVSREKKESFPLTVTSAQKNPTAFYLCASSNGGSWGTDTQYFGPGTRLTVL.

The chain couples TRBV13 to TRBJ1-1; TRBD1 aligns across 9 bases. The V gene end was trimmed by 5 bases and the J gene end by 0 bases; junction bases not matched to a gene: 13. This CDR3 region has 18 residues. The germline V gene has CDR1 PRHDT and CDR2 FYEKMQ (reference sequence). DNA for the CDR3: TGTGCCAGCAGCCGCAGTTTCGGACAGGGGAGGATGAACACTGAAGCTTTCTTT. It is translated as CASSRSFGQGRMNTEAFF. The whole variable domain, filled in from reference TRBV13 and TRBJ1-1, reads AAGVIQSPRHLIKEKRETATLKCYPIPRHDTVYWYQQGPGQDPQFLISFYEKMQSDKGSIPDRFSAQQFSDYHSELNMSSLELGDSALYFCASSRSFGQGRMNTEAFFGQGTRLTVV.

This chain connects TRBV20-1 to TRBJ2-3, with D possibly TRBD1 on 6 matching bases. This CDR3 contains 16 residues. The germline V and J ends were trimmed by 3 bases and 2 bases, with 18 bases remaining between them. Per the germline V gene, CDR1 is DFQATT and CDR2 is SNEGSKA (reference sequence). As DNA, the CDR3 is TGCAGTGCTAGGGCAATCAGGGGCGGTTACACAGATACGCAGTATTTT. It encodes CSARAIRGGYTDTQYF.

This clonotype was counted a few times. The chain joins TRBV20-1 to TRBJ2-5; 7 positions match TRBD1. Losses at the gene ends were 4 bases for V and 4 bases for J; bases not matched to a gene: 12. CDR3 length: 15 amino acids. CDR1 is DFQATT and CDR2 is SNEGSKA in the germline V gene (reference sequence). CDR3 coding DNA: TGCAGTGCTACGACAGGGAGACAAGACGGAGAGACCCAGTACTTC. It yields the protein CSATTGRQDGETQYF.

V is TRBV24-1 and J is TRBJ2-3, with 7 bases lining up with TRBD1. V shed 0 bases, J shed 3 bases, and the junction held 5 bases outside the gene matches. Germline lookup yields CDR1 KGHDR and CDR2 SFDVKD. There are 16 residues in the CDR3. The CDR3 loop reads CATSDLSGTETDTQYF. The CDR3 DNA reads TGTGCCACCAGTGATTTGTCAGGGACAGAGACAGATACGCAGTATTTT.

This chain links TRBV7-3 with TRBJ2-5; D not certain. This CDR3 contains 14 residues. The V end lost 1 base, the J end lost 1 base, and 7 bases lay between the germline ends. Per the germline V gene, CDR1 is SGHTA and CDR2 is FQGTGA. The CDR3 coding sequence is TGTGCCAGCAGCTTAAGACACTCCCAAGAGACCCAGTACTTC. It translates to CASSLRHSQETQYF.

The chain combines TRBV27 with TRBJ2-7; 7 bases agree with TRBD1. Germline-derived CDR1 and CDR2 are MNHEY and SMNVEV (reference sequence). The CDR3 sequence is 14 residues long. The V segment lost 6 bases and the J segment 2 bases; nucleotides outside the gene matches: 7. CDR3: CASSKATGPYEQYF. The CDR3 bases are TGTGCCAGCAGCAAAGCGACAGGGCCCTACGAGCAGTACTTC.